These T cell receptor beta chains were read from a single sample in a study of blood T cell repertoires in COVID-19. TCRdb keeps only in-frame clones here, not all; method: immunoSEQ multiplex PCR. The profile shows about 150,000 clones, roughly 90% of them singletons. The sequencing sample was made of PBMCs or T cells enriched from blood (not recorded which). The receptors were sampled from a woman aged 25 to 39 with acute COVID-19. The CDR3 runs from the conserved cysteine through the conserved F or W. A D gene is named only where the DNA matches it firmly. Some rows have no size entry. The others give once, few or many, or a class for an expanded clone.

CASSEAGAANYGYTF | TGCGCCAGCAGTGAGGCGGGGGCGGCTAACTATGGCTACACCTTC | - | 15 | TRBJ1-2 | TRBV10-2 | -
CASSLRLAGGPRETQYF | TGTGCCAGCAGCTTACGACTAGCGGGAGGGCCACGGGAGACCCAGTACTTC | TRBD2 | 17 | TRBJ2-5 | TRBV5-6 | -
CASSQREKLAGGPLGETQYF | TGCGCCAGCAGTCAACGCGAGAAACTAGCGGGAGGGCCACTTGGAGAGACCCAGTACTTC | TRBD2 | 20 | TRBJ2-5 | TRBV23-1 | -
CASSVETGNSPLHF | TGTGCCAGCAGCGTGGAGACAGGGAACTCACCCCTCCACTTT | TRBD1 | 14 | TRBJ1-6 | TRBV7-2 | -
CASSIGGTGELFF | TGTGCCAGTAGTATCGGGGGAACCGGGGAGCTGTTTTTT | - | 13 | TRBJ2-2 | TRBV19 | few
CASSPTAEGIYGYTF | TGCGCCAGCAGCCCGACAGCTGAAGGGATCTATGGCTACACCTTC | - | 15 | TRBJ1-2 | TRBV5-1 | once
CASWTGSWTEAFF | TGTGCCAGCTGGACAGGGTCGTGGACTGAAGCTTTCTTT | TRBD1 | 13 | TRBJ1-1 | TRBV6-5 | -
CAISMTSQETQYF | TGTGCCATCAGTATGACTAGTCAAGAGACCCAGTACTTC | - | 13 | TRBJ2-5 | TRBV10-3 | -
CASSINQVGQPQHF | TGTGCCAGTAGTATAAACCAGGTTGGGCAGCCCCAGCATTTT | - | 14 | TRBJ1-5 | TRBV19 | -
CASSLQNTIYF | TGTGCCAGCAGTTTACAGAACACCATATATTTT | - | 11 | TRBJ1-3 | TRBV6-6 | once
CASSQGLSSYNEQFF | TGCGCCAGCAGCCAGGGACTTAGCTCCTACAATGAGCAGTTCTTC | - | 15 | TRBJ2-1 | TRBV5-1 | -
CASSEGQGGNSPLHF | TGTGCCAGCAGTGAGGGACAGGGGGGGAATTCACCCCTCCACTTT | TRBD1 | 15 | TRBJ1-6 | TRBV6-1 | -
CASSLAAATDTQYF | TGTGCCAGCAGCTTAGCGGCGGCCACAGATACGCAGTATTTT | - | 14 | TRBJ2-3 | TRBV7-9 | -
CASSLAGVRYEQYF | TGCGCCAGCAGCTTAGCGGGAGTACGGTACGAGCAGTACTTC | TRBD2 | 14 | TRBJ2-7 | TRBV5-1 | -
CASSLQGRETQYF | TGTGCCAGCAGTTTGCAGGGTAGAGAGACCCAGTACTTC | - | 13 | TRBJ2-5 | TRBV28 | -
CASSQRASGSYEQYF | TGCGCCAGCAGCCAAAGGGCTAGCGGGAGCTACGAGCAGTACTTC | TRBD2 | 15 | TRBJ2-7 | TRBV4-1 | -
CASSSLDAPLNYGYTF | TGTGCCAGCAGCTCCCTAGACGCCCCCCTAAACTATGGCTACACCTTC | - | 16 | TRBJ1-2 | TRBV7-8 | -
CASSTERVYPGNSPLHF | TGTGCCAGCAGCACGGAGCGGGTGTATCCTGGTAATTCACCCCTCCACTTT | - | 17 | TRBJ1-6 | TRBV7-9 | -
CASSVGDRGGTDTQYF | TGTGCCAGCAGCGTAGGTGACAGGGGTGGGACAGATACGCAGTATTTT | TRBD1 | 16 | TRBJ2-3 | TRBV9 | -
CASSQYGGAEKKLFF | TGTGCCAGCAGCCAATACGGGGGGGCCGAGAAGAAACTGTTTTTT | - | 15 | TRBJ1-4 | TRBV3-1/TRBV3-2 | -
CAISGAITEAFF | TGTGCCATCAGTGGGGCGATCACTGAAGCTTTCTTT | - | 12 | TRBJ1-1 | TRBV10-3 | once
CASSHHQHF | TGTGCCAGCAGCCATCACCAGCATTTT | - | 9 | TRBJ1-5 | TRBV14 | -
CASSSAGRLRGLNEQFF | TGTGCCAGCAGCTCCGCGGGGAGATTGAGGGGTCTGAATGAGCAGTTCTTC | - | 17 | TRBJ2-1 | TRBV11-2 | -
CASSRQHTDTQYF | TGTGCCAGCAGCCGACAGCACACAGATACGCAGTATTTT | - | 13 | TRBJ2-3 | TRBV5-4 | -
CASSVSALGGSAYEQYF | TGTGCCAGCAGTGTTTCAGCCCTTGGCGGGAGCGCCTACGAGCAGTACTTC | TRBD2 | 17 | TRBJ2-7 | TRBV6-1 | -
CASSTGDPNTGELFF | TGTGCCAGCAGTACAGGGGACCCGAACACCGGGGAGCTGTTTTTT | TRBD1 | 15 | TRBJ2-2 | TRBV27 | few
CASSVPGTDILNTGELFF | TGTGCCAGCAGCGTACCCGGGACAGACATTCTAAACACCGGGGAGCTGTTTTTT | TRBD1 | 18 | TRBJ2-2 | TRBV9 | -
CASSPTGLETQYF | TGTGCCAGCAGCCCAACAGGTTTAGAGACCCAGTACTTC | - | 13 | TRBJ2-5 | TRBV7-9 | -
CATSRGIQETQYF | TGTGCCACCAGCAGAGGTATCCAAGAGACCCAGTACTTC | - | 13 | TRBJ2-5 | TRBV15 | few
CASSAQGGTGTEQFF | TGTGCCAGCAGCGCTCAGGGGGGAACAGGGACTGAGCAGTTCTTC | - | 15 | TRBJ2-1 | TRBV11-2 | -
CASSLIFTGESEQYF | TGTGCCAGCAGCTTAATTTTCACAGGGGAGTCGGAGCAGTACTTC | TRBD1 | 15 | TRBJ2-7 | TRBV5-6 | once